Following are 13 T cell receptor beta chains from one sample sequenced in a study of T cell responses to AZD1222 COVID-19 vaccine. Sequencing was performed with immunoSEQ multiplex PCR; in TCRdb, only in-frame clones are kept and a portion is missing. The sample includes under 150,000 clones, just over 90% of them seen just once. The specimen was peripheral blood, collected on day 0 of AZD1222 vaccination. All receptors derive from an adult in good health.

The genes are TRBV2 and TRBJ2-5, with 8 bases fitting TRBD1. The V gene end was trimmed by 1 base and the J gene end by 4 bases; junction bases not matched to a gene: 8. The CDR3 is 16 amino acids. The germline gives CDR1 SNHLY, CDR2 FYNNEI. CDR3 region: CASSEGAGGGGETQYF. The CDR3 DNA follows: TGTGCCAGCAGTGAAGGGGCAGGGGGCGGAGGAGAGACCCAGTACTTC.

This clone was observed a single time. This chain uses TRBV5-4 with TRBJ2-5; 9 bases map to TRBD1. Unmatched junction bases numbered 5, after V lost 0 bases and J lost 5 bases. CDR3 size: 15 residues. The germline CDR1 and CDR2 sequences are SGHNT and YYREEE (reference sequence). The CDR3 DNA sequence: TGTGCCAGCAGCTTGGCCGGGACAGGGAAGGAGACCCAGTACTTC. Protein sequence: CASSLAGTGKETQYF.

The chain is built from TRBV2 and TRBJ1-2, with 7 nucleotides matching TRBD1. The V segment lost 5 bases and the J segment 0 bases; nucleotides outside the gene matches: 6. Germline CDR1 SNHLY, CDR2 FYNNEI. This CDR3 has 15 residues. CDR3 in DNA: TGTGCCAGCAGTCCGACGGGGACAGCTAACTATGGCTACACCTTC. It is translated as CASSPTGTANYGYTF.

The genes are TRBV5-6 and TRBJ2-7, with 12 bases fitting TRBD2. Germline CDR1 and CDR2: SGHDT and YYEEEE. The length of the CDR3 is 14 residues. J gave up 7 bases and V 4 bases, and 6 bases lay outside the gene matches. CDR3 sequence: CASSPTSGRREQYF. As DNA, the CDR3 is TGTGCCAGCAGCCCCACTAGCGGGAGGAGGGAGCAGTACTTC. Full variable domain (outside the CDR3, taken from reference TRBV5-6 and TRBJ2-7): DAGVTQSPTHLIKTRGQQVTLRCSPKSGHDTVSWYQQALGQGPQFIFQYYEEEERQRGNFPDRFSGHQFPNYSSELNVNALLLGDSALYLCASSPTSGRREQYFGPGTRLTVT.

This sequence joins TRBV6-4 and TRBJ2-2; 10 nucleotides align to TRBD1. After removal of 2 bases from V and 8 bases from J, the junction contained 5 bases not matched to a gene. CDR1 and CDR2 from the germline V gene are MRHNA and SNTAGT. This CDR3 has 15 amino acids. The CDR3 spells CASSDLTGGTGELFF. Here the CDR3 DNA reads TGTGCCAGCAGTGACCTGACAGGGGGCACGGGGGAGCTGTTTTTT.

The V call is TRBV7-3, the J call TRBJ2-1, with 9 positions matching TRBD2. Germline V gives CDR1 SGHTA, CDR2 FQGTGA. Germline trimming cut 4 bases from V and 5 bases from J; bases unmatched to any gene: 6. The CDR3 sequence is 15 residues long. The CDR3 sequence: CASSYGTSTHNEQFF. The CDR3 DNA sequence: TGTGCCAGCAGCTACGGGACTAGCACACACAATGAGCAGTTCTTC.

This clone was counted a single time. The chain employs TRBV10-1 and TRBJ2-3; 7 nucleotides line up with TRBD2. V lost 3 bases and J lost 0; bases outside the gene matches: 9. This CDR3 region has 17 residues. The germline V gene has CDR1 WNHNN and CDR2 SYGVQD (reference sequence). The CDR3 DNA sequence: TGCGCCAGCAGTGACCGGTTAGGGAGGGGTAGCACAGATACGCAGTATTTT. Encoded protein: CASSDRLGRGSTDTQYF.

This chain uses TRBV30 with TRBJ1-2; D possibly corresponds to TRBD1 (6 bases). Germline V gene data show CDR1 as GTSNPN and CDR2 as SVGIG (reference sequence). V was clipped by 0 bases and J by 8 bases, with 16 bases between them. CDR3 size: 14 residues. The CDR3 DNA follows: TGTGCCTGGAGTGTGACGACAGGCTCAAAGGGCTACACCTTC. Translated, it gives CAWSVTTGSKGYTF.

The chain joins TRBV29-1 to TRBJ2-5; 12 nucleotides match TRBD2. CDR1 SQVTM and CDR2 ANQGSEA come from the germline V gene. V lost 3 bases, J lost 5 bases, and 10 bases stayed unmatched. CDR3 length: 16 amino acids. The CDR3 region has the DNA TGCAGCGTTGACCCCTCTAGCGGGAGGGCCGGGGAGACCCAGTACTTC. This translates into CSVDPSSGRAGETQYF.

The chain is built from TRBV19 and TRBJ1-1, with 9 positions matching TRBD1. There are 15 residues in the CDR3. V was clipped by 7 bases and J by 0 bases; unmatched bases: 6. Germline loops: CDR1 LNHDA, CDR2 SQIVND (reference sequence). The CDR3 DNA reads as TGTGCCAGTACCCTGGACAGGGGAATGAACACTGAAGCTTTCTTT. Protein sequence: CASTLDRGMNTEAFF. The whole variable domain, filled in from reference TRBV19 and TRBJ1-1, reads DGGITQSPKYLFRKEGQNVTLSCEQNLNHDAMYWYRQDPGQGLRLIYYSQIVNDFQKGDIAEGYSVSREKKESFPLTVTSAQKNPTAFYLCASTLDRGMNTEAFFGQGTRLTVV.

V usage is TRBV5-1 and J usage is TRBJ2-7; maybe TRBD2 (6 bases). The ends were cut back, 4 bases at V and 4 bases at J, with 15 bases in the middle. The germline V gene has CDR1 SGHRS and CDR2 YFSETQ. This CDR3 region has 14 residues. CDR3 in DNA: TGCGCCAGCAGCATGGGACTTCAATTTTACGAGCAGTACTTC. It encodes CASSMGLQFYEQYF.

The chain is built from TRBV7-9 and TRBJ2-2, with D perhaps given as TRBD1 or TRBD2 (5 bases each). Germline-derived CDR1 and CDR2 are SEHNR and FQNEAQ (reference sequence). Trimming pared 4 bases from V and 5 bases from J, leaving 17 bases between. The CDR3 consists of 16 residues. The CDR3 DNA reads as TGTGCCAGCAGCTCGGGGCAGGGAGTGGTTACCGGGGAGCTGTTTTTT. Encoded protein: CASSSGQGVVTGELFF.

The chain couples TRBV29-1 to TRBJ1-3; D uncertain. Germline V gene lookup returns CDR1 SQVTM and CDR2 ANQGSEA. Trimming took off 5 bases at V and 0 bases at J, with 8 bases between the two ends. CDR3 length: 13 amino acids. The DNA of the CDR3 is TGCAGCGTTAAACTTGACTCTGGAAACACCATATATTTT. It yields the protein CSVKLDSGNTIYF. The variable domain in full, with the rest retrieved from reference TRBV29-1 and TRBJ1-3, is SAVISQKPSRDICQRGTSLTIQCQVDSQVTMMFWYRQQPGQSLTLIATANQGSEATYESGFVIDKFPISRPNLTFSTLTVSNMSPEDSSIYLCSVKLDSGNTIYFGEGSWLTVV.